This TCR beta chain stems from a study of shared clonotypes between healthy human individuals. The table came from immunoSEQ multiplex PCR; TCRdb's copy has only in-frame clones and leaves some out. The profile shows 640,000 or so clones, 72% of them singletons. In germline, CDR1 is MNHNS, CDR2 SASEGT. With 7 bases clipped from V and 7 bases from J, the junction kept 7 bases outside the gene matches. CDR3 length equals 15 residues. The chain has TRBV6-1 and TRBJ2-2; 12 bases match TRBD2. The sequence was collected from a young woman in good health. Sample: memory CD4+ T cells sorted from blood. Subset indicated: CD45RA-negative fraction. DNA for the CDR3: TGTGCCAGCATGACGACTAGCGGGAGTGTCGGGGAGCTGTTTTTT. This sequence encodes CASMTTSGSVGELFF.